This is a list of T cell receptor beta chains from one sample in a study of shared clonotypes between healthy human individuals. Assay: immunoSEQ multiplex PCR; the TCRdb copy retains only in-frame clones and omits some. Found here are about 2.3 million clones, just over 90% of them singletons; the top ten hold roughly 0.36%. Material: naive CD4+ T cells from PBMCs. The receptors were gathered from a man aged 18 to 29 in good health. Some clones in this sample may be carry-over from other donors' samples. Each CDR3 is given with its conserved first and last residue. D genes are given only for firm matches. The size of a clone is reported for some rows only, either as once, few or many, or as a class for expanded clones.

d_gene: NA; abundance: NA; j_gene: TRBJ1-1; v_gene: TRBV19; CDR3aa: CASSPYAGTMNTEAFF; CDR3nt: TGTGCCAGTAGTCCCTACGCAGGGACCATGAACACTGAAGCTTTCTTT
d_gene: NA; abundance: NA; j_gene: TRBJ1-1; v_gene: TRBV27; CDR3aa: CASWSSWPNTEAFF; CDR3nt: TGTGCCAGCTGGTCGTCTTGGCCAAACACTGAAGCTTTCTTT
d_gene: NA; abundance: NA; j_gene: TRBJ2-7; v_gene: TRBV7-2; CDR3aa: CASSLAGPPSYEQYF; CDR3nt: TGTGCCAGCAGCTTAGCCGGTCCACCCTCCTACGAGCAGTACTTC
d_gene: TRBD1; abundance: NA; j_gene: TRBJ2-4; v_gene: TRBV4-1; CDR3aa: CASSPHGQGVNIQYF; CDR3nt: TGCGCCAGCAGCCCCCACGGACAGGGGGTAAACATTCAGTACTTC
d_gene: NA; abundance: NA; j_gene: TRBJ2-4; v_gene: TRBV11-3; CDR3aa: CASSTFRGNIQYF; CDR3nt: TGTGCCAGCAGCACTTTTAGGGGTAACATTCAGTACTTC
d_gene: NA; abundance: NA; j_gene: TRBJ1-1; v_gene: TRBV5-1; CDR3aa: CASSLEDSISTEAFF; CDR3nt: TGCGCCAGCAGCTTGGAAGACAGTATTAGCACTGAAGCTTTCTTT
d_gene: TRBD2; abundance: once; j_gene: TRBJ2-3; v_gene: TRBV5-1; CDR3aa: CASSPGLAGGSDTQYF; CDR3nt: TGCGCCAGCAGCCCGGGACTAGCGGGAGGGTCGGATACGCAGTATTTT
d_gene: NA; abundance: once; j_gene: TRBJ2-1; v_gene: TRBV28; CDR3aa: CASSFRVDEQFF; CDR3nt: TGTGCCAGCAGTTTCCGTGTCGATGAGCAGTTCTTC
d_gene: TRBD2; abundance: NA; j_gene: TRBJ2-3; v_gene: TRBV2; CDR3aa: CASNRLTSSDTQYF; CDR3nt: TGTGCCAGCAATAGGCTGACTAGCAGTGATACGCAGTATTTT
d_gene: NA; abundance: NA; j_gene: TRBJ1-5; v_gene: TRBV30; CDR3aa: CAWSESSNQPQHF; CDR3nt: TGTGCCTGGAGTGAGAGTAGCAATCAGCCCCAGCATTTT
d_gene: NA; abundance: NA; j_gene: TRBJ2-1; v_gene: TRBV18; CDR3aa: CASSPGPLQYNEQFF; CDR3nt: TGTGCCAGCTCACCAGGACCCTTGCAGTACAATGAGCAGTTCTTC
d_gene: TRBD1; abundance: NA; j_gene: TRBJ1-3; v_gene: TRBV6-1; CDR3aa: CASSGPRVATGGDGNTIYF; CDR3nt: TGTGCCAGCAGTGGCCCACGCGTGGCCACAGGGGGTGATGGAAACACCATATATTTT
d_gene: TRBD2; abundance: NA; j_gene: TRBJ2-7; v_gene: TRBV5-1; CDR3aa: CASSLALAGLGSNEQYF; CDR3nt: TGCGCCAGCAGCTTGGCACTAGCGGGATTGGGTTCGAACGAGCAGTACTTC
d_gene: NA; abundance: NA; j_gene: TRBJ1-6; v_gene: TRBV14; CDR3aa: CASSQLPPGHGNSPLHF; CDR3nt: TGTGCCAGCAGCCAACTCCCTCCGGGACACGGAAATTCACCCCTCCACTTT
d_gene: NA; abundance: NA; j_gene: TRBJ1-2; v_gene: TRBV19; CDR3aa: CASSIGTGANYGYTF; CDR3nt: TGTGCCAGTAGTATAGGTACAGGAGCTAACTATGGCTACACCTTC
d_gene: NA; abundance: few; j_gene: TRBJ1-1; v_gene: TRBV7-3; CDR3aa: CASSRQFGTEAFF; CDR3nt: TGTGCCAGCAGCCGACAATTCGGGACTGAAGCTTTCTTT
d_gene: TRBD2; abundance: NA; j_gene: TRBJ2-5; v_gene: TRBV5-1; CDR3aa: CASSFAREDQETQYF; CDR3nt: TGCGCCAGCAGCTTTGCGCGGGAGGACCAAGAGACCCAGTACTTC
d_gene: NA; abundance: once; j_gene: TRBJ1-3; v_gene: TRBV29-1; CDR3aa: CSAGDSGNTIYF; CDR3nt: TGCAGCGCTGGGGATTCTGGAAACACCATATATTTT
d_gene: NA; abundance: NA; j_gene: TRBJ2-7; v_gene: TRBV11-2; CDR3aa: CASSPGAIPYEQYF; CDR3nt: TGTGCCAGCAGCCCTGGGGCTATACCCTACGAGCAGTACTTC
d_gene: NA; abundance: NA; j_gene: TRBJ2-2; v_gene: TRBV2; CDR3aa: CASRRQMNTGELFF; CDR3nt: TGTGCCAGCAGGAGACAAATGAACACCGGGGAGCTGTTTTTT
d_gene: NA; abundance: NA; j_gene: TRBJ1-5; v_gene: TRBV19; CDR3aa: CATSWQLNQPQHF; CDR3nt: TGTGCCACGTCCTGGCAGTTGAATCAGCCCCAGCATTTT
d_gene: NA; abundance: NA; j_gene: TRBJ1-2; v_gene: TRBV5-1; CDR3aa: CASSLRDNNYGYTF; CDR3nt: TGCGCCAGCAGCCTAAGGGACAATAACTATGGCTACACCTTC
d_gene: NA; abundance: NA; j_gene: TRBJ1-5; v_gene: TRBV18; CDR3aa: CASSPTPGDQPQHF; CDR3nt: TGTGCCAGCTCACCAACCCCAGGGGACCAGCCCCAGCATTTT
d_gene: NA; abundance: NA; j_gene: TRBJ1-5; v_gene: TRBV2; CDR3aa: CASSEGFGGYSNQPQHF; CDR3nt: TGTGCCAGCAGTGAAGGTTTTGGGGGTTATAGCAATCAGCCCCAGCATTTT
d_gene: TRBD2; abundance: NA; j_gene: TRBJ2-2; v_gene: TRBV11-2; CDR3aa: CASPPGGRNTGELFF; CDR3nt: TGTGCCAGCCCACCCGGCGGGAGGAACACCGGGGAGCTGTTTTTT
d_gene: NA; abundance: NA; j_gene: TRBJ2-5; v_gene: TRBV11-1; CDR3aa: CASSFPGLAAQYF; CDR3nt: TGTGCCAGCAGCTTCCCGGGCCTGGCGGCCCAGTACTTC
d_gene: TRBD2; abundance: once; j_gene: TRBJ2-1; v_gene: TRBV13; CDR3aa: CASSPSPGLAGVPYNEQFF; CDR3nt: TGTGCCAGCAGCCCCTCCCCGGGACTAGCGGGAGTTCCCTACAATGAGCAGTTCTTC
d_gene: TRBD1; abundance: once; j_gene: TRBJ2-1; v_gene: TRBV7-6; CDR3aa: CASSSGTGNYNEQFF; CDR3nt: TGTGCCAGCAGTTCCGGGACAGGGAACTACAATGAGCAGTTCTTC
d_gene: NA; abundance: NA; j_gene: TRBJ2-3; v_gene: TRBV29-1; CDR3aa: CSVEGRRRSGPDTQYF; CDR3nt: TGCAGCGTGGAGGGTAGGCGCCGCTCTGGACCAGATACGCAGTATTTT
d_gene: NA; abundance: NA; j_gene: TRBJ2-6; v_gene: TRBV6-1; CDR3aa: CASFRRTSGANVLTF; CDR3nt: TGTGCCAGCTTTAGACGGACCTCTGGGGCCAACGTTCTGACTTTC
d_gene: TRBD1; abundance: NA; j_gene: TRBJ1-4; v_gene: TRBV18; CDR3aa: CASSPTGGWVKLFF; CDR3nt: TGTGCCAGCTCACCAACAGGGGGCTGGGTAAAACTGTTTTTT
d_gene: TRBD1; abundance: NA; j_gene: TRBJ1-6; v_gene: TRBV4-1; CDR3aa: CASSLLVTGVNSPLHF; CDR3nt: TGCGCCAGCAGCCTCCTAGTTACAGGGGTAAATTCACCCCTCCACTTT
d_gene: NA; abundance: NA; j_gene: TRBJ2-7; v_gene: TRBV7-6; CDR3aa: CASSLAPITRQQSYEQYF; CDR3nt: TGTGCCAGCAGCTTAGCGCCCATCACGAGGCAGCAATCCTACGAGCAGTACTTC
d_gene: NA; abundance: once; j_gene: TRBJ1-4; v_gene: TRBV7-3; CDR3aa: CASSPPATNEKLFF; CDR3nt: TGTGCCAGCAGCCCCCCCGCAACTAATGAAAAACTGTTTTTT
d_gene: NA; abundance: few; j_gene: TRBJ1-5; v_gene: TRBV5-1; CDR3aa: CASALNQGSGQPQHF; CDR3nt: TGCGCCAGCGCCTTGAATCAGGGGAGCGGGCAGCCCCAGCATTTT
d_gene: NA; abundance: NA; j_gene: TRBJ2-7; v_gene: TRBV21-1; CDR3aa: CASSKDRVDWQYF; CDR3nt: TGTGCCAGCAGCAAAGACAGGGTCGATTGGCAGTACTTC
d_gene: TRBD1; abundance: NA; j_gene: TRBJ2-3; v_gene: TRBV2; CDR3aa: CASSADRGTTDTQYF; CDR3nt: TGTGCCAGCAGCGCCGACAGGGGGACCACAGATACGCAGTATTTT
d_gene: TRBD2; abundance: NA; j_gene: TRBJ2-3; v_gene: TRBV19; CDR3aa: CASSRLAGLTDTQYF; CDR3nt: TGTGCCAGTAGTAGACTAGCGGGCCTCACAGATACGCAGTATTTT
d_gene: TRBD2; abundance: NA; j_gene: TRBJ2-3; v_gene: TRBV28; CDR3aa: CASTRRLAGGTDTQYF; CDR3nt: TGTGCCAGCACCCGCCGACTAGCGGGAGGCACAGATACGCAGTATTTT
d_gene: NA; abundance: NA; j_gene: TRBJ1-1; v_gene: TRBV5-5; CDR3aa: CASSFQGDTEAFF; CDR3nt: TGTGCCAGCAGCTTCCAAGGGGACACTGAAGCTTTCTTT
d_gene: NA; abundance: NA; j_gene: TRBJ2-7; v_gene: TRBV6-5; CDR3aa: CASRSSSYEQYF; CDR3nt: TGTGCCAGCAGGTCGAGCTCCTACGAGCAGTACTTC